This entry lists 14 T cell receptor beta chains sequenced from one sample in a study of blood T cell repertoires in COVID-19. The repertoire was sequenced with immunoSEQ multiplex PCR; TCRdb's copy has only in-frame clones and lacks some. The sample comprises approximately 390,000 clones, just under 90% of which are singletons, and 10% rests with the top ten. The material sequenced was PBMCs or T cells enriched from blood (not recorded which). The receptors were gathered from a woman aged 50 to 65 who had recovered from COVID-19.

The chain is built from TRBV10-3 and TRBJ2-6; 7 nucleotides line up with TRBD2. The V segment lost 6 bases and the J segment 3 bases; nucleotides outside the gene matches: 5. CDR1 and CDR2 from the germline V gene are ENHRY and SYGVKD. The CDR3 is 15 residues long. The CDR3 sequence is CAISLPGGGANVLTF. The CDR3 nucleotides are TGTGCCATCAGCCTCCCGGGAGGTGGGGCCAACGTCCTGACTTTC.

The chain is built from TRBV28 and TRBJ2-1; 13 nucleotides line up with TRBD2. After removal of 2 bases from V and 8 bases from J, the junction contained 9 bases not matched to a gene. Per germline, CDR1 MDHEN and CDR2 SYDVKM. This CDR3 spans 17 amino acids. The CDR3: CASSLTPGTSGVDEQFF. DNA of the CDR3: TGTGCCAGCAGTTTAACCCCCGGGACTAGCGGGGTGGATGAGCAGTTCTTC. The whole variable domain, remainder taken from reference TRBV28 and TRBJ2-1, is DVKVTQSSRYLVKRTGEKVFLECVQDMDHENMFWYRQDPGLGLRLIYFSYDVKMKEKGDIPEGYSVSREKKERFSLILESASTNQTSMYLCASSLTPGTSGVDEQFFGPGTRLTVL.

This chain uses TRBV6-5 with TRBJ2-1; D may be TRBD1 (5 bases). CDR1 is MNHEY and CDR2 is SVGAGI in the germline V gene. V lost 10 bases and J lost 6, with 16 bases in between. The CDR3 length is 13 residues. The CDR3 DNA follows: TGTGCCACCCGATACGGACACCCCAATGAGCAGTTCTTC. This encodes CATRYGHPNEQFF.

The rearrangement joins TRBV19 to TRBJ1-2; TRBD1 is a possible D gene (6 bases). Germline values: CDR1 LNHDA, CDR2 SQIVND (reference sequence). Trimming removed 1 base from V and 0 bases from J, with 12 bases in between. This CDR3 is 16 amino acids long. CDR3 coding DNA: TGTGCCAGTAGTATAGGGCGAAGGACAGCTAACTATGGCTACACCTTC. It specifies CASSIGRRTANYGYTF.

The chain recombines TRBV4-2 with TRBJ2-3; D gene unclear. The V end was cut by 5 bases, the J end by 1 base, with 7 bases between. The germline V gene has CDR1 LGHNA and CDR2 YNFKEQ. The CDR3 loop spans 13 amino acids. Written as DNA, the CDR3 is TGTGCCAGCAGCGAGGTTGGCACAGATACGCAGTATTTT. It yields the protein CASSEVGTDTQYF.

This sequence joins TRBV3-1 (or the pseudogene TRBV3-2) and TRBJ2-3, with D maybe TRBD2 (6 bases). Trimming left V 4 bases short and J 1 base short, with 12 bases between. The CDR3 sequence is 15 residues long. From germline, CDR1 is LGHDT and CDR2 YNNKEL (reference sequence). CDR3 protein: CASSRGGVGTDTQYF. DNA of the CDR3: TGTGCCAGCAGCCGCGGCGGGGTCGGCACAGATACGCAGTATTTT.

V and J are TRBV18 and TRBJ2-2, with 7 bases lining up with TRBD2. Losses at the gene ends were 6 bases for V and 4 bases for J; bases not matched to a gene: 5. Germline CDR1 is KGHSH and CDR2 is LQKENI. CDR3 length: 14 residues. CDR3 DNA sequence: TGTGCCAGCTCCCCGCGGACTAGCACCGGGGAGCTGTTTTTT. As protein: CASSPRTSTGELFF. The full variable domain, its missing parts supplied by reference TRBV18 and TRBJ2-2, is NAGVMQNPRHLVRRRGQEARLRCSPMKGHSHVYWYRQLPEEGLKFMVYLQKENIIDESGMPKERFSAEFPKEGPSILRIQQVVRGDSAAYFCASSPRTSTGELFFGEGSRLTVL.

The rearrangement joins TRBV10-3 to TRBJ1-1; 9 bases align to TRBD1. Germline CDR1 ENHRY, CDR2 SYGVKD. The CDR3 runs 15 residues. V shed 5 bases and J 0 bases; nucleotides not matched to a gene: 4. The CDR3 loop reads CAISHDRGMNTEAFF. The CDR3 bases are TGTGCCATCAGTCATGACAGGGGGATGAACACTGAAGCTTTCTTT.

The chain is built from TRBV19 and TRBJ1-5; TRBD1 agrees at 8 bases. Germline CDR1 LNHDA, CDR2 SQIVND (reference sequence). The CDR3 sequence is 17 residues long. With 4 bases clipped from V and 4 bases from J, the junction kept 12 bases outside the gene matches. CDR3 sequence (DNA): TGTGCCAGTAGTAACCCCCCCGGGACAGGACTAAATCAGCCCCAGCATTTT. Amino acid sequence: CASSNPPGTGLNQPQHF. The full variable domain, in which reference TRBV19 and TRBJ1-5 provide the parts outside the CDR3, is DGGITQSPKYLFRKEGQNVTLSCEQNLNHDAMYWYRQDPGQGLRLIYYSQIVNDFQKGDIAEGYSVSREKKESFPLTVTSAQKNPTAFYLCASSNPPGTGLNQPQHFGDGTRLSIL.

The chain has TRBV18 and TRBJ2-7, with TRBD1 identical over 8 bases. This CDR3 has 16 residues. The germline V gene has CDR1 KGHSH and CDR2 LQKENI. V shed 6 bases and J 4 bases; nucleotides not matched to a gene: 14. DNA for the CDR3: TGTGCCAGCTCGCCGTGGTCGTCGGACAGGGAATACGAGCAGTACTTC. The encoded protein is CASSPWSSDREYEQYF.

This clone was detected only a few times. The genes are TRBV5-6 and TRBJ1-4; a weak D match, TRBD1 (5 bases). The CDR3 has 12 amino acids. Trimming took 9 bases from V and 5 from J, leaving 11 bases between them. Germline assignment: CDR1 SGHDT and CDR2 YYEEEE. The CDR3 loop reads CATGNRNEKLFF. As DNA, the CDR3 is TGTGCCACCGGTAACAGGAATGAAAAACTGTTTTTT.

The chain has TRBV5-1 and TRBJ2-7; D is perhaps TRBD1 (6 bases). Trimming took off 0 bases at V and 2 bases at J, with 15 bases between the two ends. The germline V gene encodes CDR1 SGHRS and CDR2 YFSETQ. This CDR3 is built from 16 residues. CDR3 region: CASSLAASTGTYEQYF. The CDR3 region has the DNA TGCGCCAGCAGCTTGGCCGCTTCGACAGGCACCTACGAGCAGTACTTC.

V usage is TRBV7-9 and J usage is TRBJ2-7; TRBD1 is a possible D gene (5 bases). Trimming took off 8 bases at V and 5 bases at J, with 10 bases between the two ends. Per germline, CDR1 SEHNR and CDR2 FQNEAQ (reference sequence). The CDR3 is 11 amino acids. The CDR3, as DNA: TGTGCCAGCTTCGGCAGGGACGAGCAGTACTTC. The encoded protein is CASFGRDEQYF.

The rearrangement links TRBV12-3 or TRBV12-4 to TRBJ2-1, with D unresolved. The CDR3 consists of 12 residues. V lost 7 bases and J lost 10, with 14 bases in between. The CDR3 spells CASTFGPGEQFF. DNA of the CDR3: TGTGCCAGCACCTTTGGGCCTGGGGAGCAGTTCTTC.